This T cell receptor (beta chain) was observed in a study of regulatory T cells in long-lasting Graves disease. Time point given: newly diagnosed GD, antithyroid drugs for less than 3 months. TCR sequences were obtained from RNA taken from PBMCs. V shed 7 bases, J shed 5 bases, and the junction held 6 bases outside the gene matches. The CDR3 consists of 13 residues. Looked up from germline, CDR1 is MRHNA and CDR2 is SNTAGT. Through Arm-PCR of CDR3 regions and iRepertoire HTBI primers, TCR beta libraries were built. Using its own MiXCR run on the multiplex PCR reads, TCRdb lists one record per CDR3 protein. The sample lists 450,000 to 700,000 distinct CDR3 sequences, around an eighth seen once, with about 9.1% in the top ten. These same records also appear under a second study, on T cells in Graves' hyperthyroidism and ophthalmopathy. This second report adds: Exclusion of a patient resulted from uncontrolled infection, other autoimmune disease, pregnancy or lactation.

The clonotype comes from a man aged 25-40 years with Graves disease. This chain uses TRBV6-4 with TRBJ2-5, with TRBD1 matching 8 bases. This specimen consisted of peripheral blood mononuclear cells (PBMCs), obtained at new diagnosis, from a patient treated with antithyroid drugs. As DNA, the CDR3 is TGTGCCAGCACCCGACAGGGGTCGGAGACCCAGTACTTC. It codes for CASTRQGSETQYF.